Below are 7 T cell receptor beta chains sequenced from a single sample in a study of cytomegalovirus exposure and HLA in healthy donors. The PCR used 60 Vbeta and 13 Jbeta primers. TCRdb's table, derived via immunoSEQ multiplex PCR, lists solely in-frame clones and lacks some. The table lists fewer than 150,000 clones, approximately 80% of them singletons. Sequences were obtained from PBMCs. Receptors were obtained from a male donor in good health and CMV-seronegative.

This clone has only a few counts. The chain carries TRBV9 and TRBJ2-5, with TRBD1 matching 7 bases. V shed 3 bases and J 1 base; nucleotides not matched to a gene: 6. The CDR3 is made up of 15 amino acids. The V gene's germline CDR1 is SGDLS and CDR2 YYNGEE. The CDR3 sequence: CASSGQGMPQETQYF. In DNA form, the CDR3 reads TGTGCCAGCAGCGGACAGGGTATGCCCCAAGAGACCCAGTACTTC.

This rearrangement joins TRBV4-2 to TRBJ1-1; 7 bases agree with TRBD1. This CDR3 has 16 amino acids. CDR1 is LGHNA and CDR2 is YNFKEQ in the germline V gene. V was clipped by 0 bases and J by 5 bases; unmatched bases: 9. The CDR3 here is CASSQDLRAGQTEAFF. The CDR3 DNA reads TGTGCCAGCAGCCAAGATTTGAGGGCGGGACAGACTGAAGCTTTCTTT.

The V gene is TRBV5-1, the J gene TRBJ1-1, with 7 bases lining up with TRBD1. J lost 0 bases, V lost 0 bases, and 11 bases had no gene match. The germline gives CDR1 SGHRS, CDR2 YFSETQ. There are 18 residues in the CDR3. The CDR3 DNA reads as TGCGCCAGCAGCTTGGCCAGACAGGGATCTCAGATGAACACTGAAGCTTTCTTT. It yields the protein CASSLARQGSQMNTEAFF.

As to this clone: The germline gene is not matched at one end of the junction; a read error may be the cause. The V call is TRBV6-1, the J call TRBJ1-1; D remains ambiguous. Germline V gives CDR1 MNHNS, CDR2 SASEGT. The CDR3 has 8 amino acids. The CDR3 sequence: CASRGPVF. The DNA for the CDR3 is TGTGCCAGCAGGGGCCCGGTCTTT.

The chain couples TRBV5-6 to TRBJ2-7; weak D call: TRBD2 (6 bases). V was pared by 0 bases and J by 2 bases, with 9 bases between. The CDR3 is 14 amino acids. In germline, CDR1 is SGHDT, CDR2 YYEEEE. CDR3 DNA sequence: TGTGCCAGCAGCTTGGTCGCGGGGACCTACGAGCAGTACTTC. Its translation: CASSLVAGTYEQYF.

V and J are TRBV19 and TRBJ2-7, with TRBD2 matching 12 bases. Germline CDR1 and CDR2: LNHDA and SQIVND (reference sequence). This CDR3 contains 14 residues. The trim removed 4 bases at V and 4 bases at J, leaving 2 bases unmatched. DNA for the CDR3: TGTGCCAGTAGTACTAGCGGGGGGGCTTACGAGCAGTACTTC. Protein product: CASSTSGGAYEQYF.

V and J are TRBV27 and TRBJ1-2; 7 bases agree with TRBD1. CDR3 length: 16 amino acids. CDR1 and CDR2 from the germline V gene are MNHEY and SMNVEV (reference sequence). V trimming: 2 bases; J trimming: 6 bases; junction bases outside the gene matches: 12. The CDR3 loop reads CASSLAPNRGLNGYTF. CDR3 in DNA: TGTGCCAGCAGTTTAGCCCCCAACAGGGGTTTGAATGGCTACACCTTC.